These 32 T cell receptor beta chains originate from one sample sequenced in a study of vaccination and CD4 T cells after COVID-19. The treatment was: approximately 10-day PBMC culture with coronavirus spike peptide pools or control peptides (ViraFEST assay). Cultured CD4+ T cell DNA underwent sequencing with the Oncomine TCR Beta short-read assay. Each CDR3 protein is one row after TCRdb ran MiXCR on the PCR reads. Counted here are around 20,000 distinct CDR3 sequences, 43% occurring once; the ten biggest clones make up around 12%. Their target antigens are unknown. Sequenced material: CD4+ T cells from blood, cultured in vitro. Receptor source: a human donor who had recovered from COVID-19.

This clonotype occurred a few times. One end of the junction is discordant with germline, which a read error may explain. The rearrangement links TRBV28 to TRBJ1-1, with D possibly matching TRBD1 (5 bases). The CDR3 has 14 amino acids. Germline V gene data show CDR1 as MDHEN and CDR2 as SYDVKM. The CDR3 coding sequence is TGTGCCACCAGTAAGCGGGGCCGAGGGACTGAAGCTTTCTTT. Its protein is CATSKRGRGTEAFF.

This clonotype is termed large. This chain connects TRBV6-1 to TRBJ2-3, with 8 bases matching TRBD1. V gave up 8 bases and J gave up 2 bases; unmatched junction bases: 3. The length of the CDR3 is 13 residues. Germline CDR1 MNHNS, CDR2 SASEGT. Here the CDR3 DNA reads TGTGCCAGCGGACAGGGATTCACAGATACGCAGTATTTT. This translates into CASGQGFTDTQYF.

V gene TRBV11-3 combines with J gene TRBJ2-5; tentatively, D is TRBD1 or TRBD2 (7 bases each). The V gene's germline CDR1 is SGHNT and CDR2 YENEEA. Trimming cost V 4 bases and J 5 bases, with 17 bases left between them. There are 15 residues in the CDR3. Written as DNA, the CDR3 is TGTGCCAGCAGCTCATCGACGGGGGGACAGGAGACCCAGTACTTC. This codes for CASSSSTGGQETQYF.

The V and J genes are TRBV11-2 and TRBJ1-1; the match to TRBD1 covers 9 bases. Germline V gene lookup returns CDR1 SGHAT and CDR2 FQNNGV. Losses at the gene ends were 2 bases for V and 0 bases for J; bases not matched to a gene: 10. This CDR3 is built from 18 residues. The CDR3, as DNA: TGTGCCAGCAGCTTACGGCCCAGCGGACAGGGGATGAACACTGAAGCTTTCTTT. This gives the protein CASSLRPSGQGMNTEAFF. The entire variable domain, with the rest obtained from reference TRBV11-2 and TRBJ1-1, is as follows: EAGVAQSPRYKIIEKRQSVAFWCNPISGHATLYWYQQILGQGPKLLIQFQNNGVVDDSQLPKDRFSAERLKGVDSTLKIQPAKLEDSAVYLCASSLRPSGQGMNTEAFFGQGTRLTVV.

In its sample, this clonotype was seen a few times. V is TRBV10-2 and J is TRBJ2-1; 10 bases fit TRBD2. The germline V gene encodes CDR1 WSHSY and CDR2 SAAADI. J gave up 7 bases and V 10 bases, and 10 bases lay outside the gene matches. The CDR3 spans 14 residues. The CDR3: CATRLAGGGNEQFF. The CDR3 region has the DNA TGCGCCACCCGCTTAGCGGGAGGAGGTAATGAGCAGTTCTTC.

The chain employs TRBV20-1 and TRBJ1-6; weak D call: TRBD1 (6 bases). Germline CDR1 and CDR2: DFQATT and SNEGSKA (reference sequence). V lost 6 bases, J lost 8 bases, and 11 bases lay in between. This CDR3 comprises 12 residues. The CDR3, as DNA: TGCAGTGCATCGAGGACAGATTCACCCCTCCACTTT. Amino acid sequence: CSASRTDSPLHF.

This chain joins TRBV10-3 and TRBJ1-6; TRBD1 aligns across 8 bases. This CDR3 is built from 15 residues. Germline V CDR1 and CDR2: ENHRY, SYGVKD. The V segment lost 7 bases and the J segment 5 bases; nucleotides outside the gene matches: 7. CDR3 amino acids: CAITPDRGDNSPLHF. For the CDR3, the DNA is TGTGCCATCACCCCAGACAGGGGAGATAATTCACCCCTCCACTTT.

CDR3 sequence reads: CASSPGTGLGADTQYF. CDR3 nucleotides: TGTGCCAGCTCACCCGGGACAGGACTTGGAGCAGATACGCAGTATTTT. J is TRBJ2-3 and V is TRBV18; 8 bases map to TRBD1. Losses at the gene ends were 3 bases for V and 4 bases for J; bases not matched to a gene: 9. CDR1 is KGHSH and CDR2 is LQKENI in the germline V gene. The CDR3 length is 16 residues.

The chain is built from TRBV28 and TRBJ2-6; the D is unclear. V was shortened by 2 bases and J by 0 bases, with 8 bases between the two germline ends. Per the germline V gene, CDR1 is MDHEN and CDR2 is SYDVKM. This CDR3 is built from 16 residues. CDR3 DNA: TGTGCCAGCAGTTTACCACAGAGCTCTGGGGCCAACGTCCTGACTTTC. It codes for CASSLPQSSGANVLTF. Using reference TRBV28 and TRBJ2-6 for the parts outside the CDR3, the full variable domain is DVKVTQSSRYLVKRTGEKVFLECVQDMDHENMFWYRQDPGLGLRLIYFSYDVKMKEKGDIPEGYSVSREKKERFSLILESASTNQTSMYLCASSLPQSSGANVLTFGAGSRLTVL.

This clonotype was observed a handful of times. This rearrangement joins TRBV6-5 to TRBJ2-5; D call uncertain. This CDR3 region has 15 residues. Per germline, CDR1 MNHEY and CDR2 SVGAGI. Trimming took off 0 bases at V and 2 bases at J, with 10 bases between the two ends. The CDR3 sequence: CASSYSPLVQETQYF. CDR3 sequence (DNA): TGTGCCAGCAGTTACTCTCCACTCGTACAAGAGACCCAGTACTTC.

V and J are TRBV10-3 and TRBJ1-1; 8 positions agree with TRBD1. The germline V gene has CDR1 ENHRY and CDR2 SYGVKD. This CDR3 region has 13 residues. Unmatched junction bases numbered 4, after V lost 10 bases and J lost 0 bases. CDR3 sequence reads: CATSTGVNTEAFF. As DNA, the CDR3 is TGTGCCACCTCGACAGGGGTGAACACTGAAGCTTTCTTT.

In its sample, this clonotype was seen a few times. The chain uses TRBV7-2 and TRBJ1-1, with D possibly matching TRBD1 (6 bases). The CDR3 is made up of 14 amino acids. The germline CDR1 and CDR2 sequences are SGHTA and FQGNSA. The V end lost 5 bases, the J end lost 6 bases, and 16 bases lay between the germline ends. In DNA form, the CDR3 reads TGTGCCAGCAGCCCAGGGGCGGGGCGGGCTGAAGCTTTCTTT. This codes for CASSPGAGRAEAFF.

This clonotype was picked up a small number of times. The rearrangement links TRBV7-9 to TRBJ1-4; D gene uncertain. CDR3 length equals 14 residues. The germline V and J ends were trimmed by 1 base and 5 bases, with 8 bases remaining between them. Germline CDR1 reads SEHNR; CDR2 reads FQNEAQ (reference sequence). CDR3 sequence reads: CASSLVELNEKLFF. The CDR3 nucleotides are TGTGCCAGCAGCTTAGTTGAATTGAATGAAAAACTGTTTTTT.

By its share, this clonotype is large (0.1 to 1%). This rearrangement joins TRBV6-2 or TRBV6-3 to TRBJ2-7; D gene ambiguous. V dropped 2 bases and J dropped 0 bases, with 11 bases sitting between them. CDR1 is MNHEY and CDR2 is SVGEGT in the germline V gene. The CDR3 is 15 residues long. Written as DNA, the CDR3 is TGTGCCAGCAGTTACCCACCGGACGGCTCCTACGAGCAGTACTTC. Residues: CASSYPPDGSYEQYF.

The chain couples TRBV11-2 to TRBJ2-7, with 9 bases identical to TRBD2. Germline assignment: CDR1 SGHAT and CDR2 FQNNGV. V was pared by 4 bases and J by 6 bases, with 13 bases of the junction left unmatched. The length of the CDR3 is 16 residues. In DNA form, the CDR3 reads TGTGCCAGCAGCTACCTCGGGTTAGCGGGAGTAACCGAGCAGTACTTC. It codes for CASSYLGLAGVTEQYF.

The chain has TRBV14 and TRBJ2-2; the match to TRBD2 covers 11 bases. V trimming: 4 bases; J trimming: 6 bases; junction bases outside the gene matches: 4. This CDR3 is 15 amino acids long. Germline V gene lookup returns CDR1 SGHDN and CDR2 FVKESK. CDR3 loop: CASSRISGRAGELFF. CDR3 coding DNA: TGTGCCAGCAGCCGGATTAGCGGGAGGGCCGGGGAGCTGTTTTTT. The whole variable domain, filled in from reference TRBV14 and TRBJ2-2, reads EAGVTQFPSHSVIEKGQTVTLRCDPISGHDNLYWYRRVMGKEIKFLLHFVKESKQDESGMPNNRFLAERTGGTYSTLKVQPAELEDSGVYFCASSRISGRAGELFFGEGSRLTVL.

The chain links TRBV7-2 to TRBJ2-1, with D perhaps being TRBD1 or TRBD2 (5 bases each). Germline CDR1 SGHTA, CDR2 FQGNSA. CDR3 length equals 15 residues. V was pared by 2 bases and J by 4 bases, with 12 bases between. CDR3: CASSLRAGTYNEQFF. CDR3 DNA sequence: TGTGCCAGCAGCTTAAGGGCAGGGACGTACAATGAGCAGTTCTTC. Drawing the rest from reference TRBV7-2 and TRBJ2-1, the complete variable domain is GAGVSQSPSNKVTEKGKDVELRCDPISGHTALYWYRQSLGQGLEFLIYFQGNSAPDKSGLPSDRFSAERTGGSVSTLTIQRTQQEDSAVYLCASSLRAGTYNEQFFGPGTRLTVL.

V is TRBV6-5 and J is TRBJ2-7; 9 bases are a match to TRBD2. This CDR3 has 15 amino acids. CDR1 MNHEY and CDR2 SVGAGI come from the germline V gene. The ends lost 0 bases at V and 4 bases at J; junction bases unmatched: 4. The CDR3 here is CASSYSRGREYEQYF. CDR3 coding DNA: TGTGCCAGCAGTTACTCCCGCGGGAGGGAATACGAGCAGTACTTC.

For the CDR3, the DNA is TGCAGTGCCTCACAGGACGGAGCTAACTATGGCTACACCTTC. Its translation is CSASQDGANYGYTF. This sequence joins TRBV20-1 and TRBJ1-2; the D gene is possibly TRBD1 (5 bases). The V gene's germline CDR1 is DFQATT and CDR2 SNEGSKA (reference sequence). The length of the CDR3 is 14 residues. V lost 6 bases and J lost 0, with 14 bases in between.

This rearrangement joins TRBV7-3 to TRBJ1-1; 7 bases map to TRBD1. The germline V gene has CDR1 SGHTA and CDR2 FQGTGA. The CDR3 has 15 residues. The ends lost 2 bases at V and 4 bases at J; junction bases unmatched: 7. CDR3 nucleotides: TGTGCCAGCAGCTTAGCAGGGGGATTCAGCACTGAAGCTTTCTTT. Translated, it gives CASSLAGGFSTEAFF.

Sample share makes this clonotype large (0.1 to 1%). The rearrangement joins TRBV5-4 to TRBJ1-2, with TRBD1 matching 8 bases. The CDR3 spans 16 residues. The V segment lost 3 bases and the J segment 0 bases; nucleotides outside the gene matches: 7. CDR1 and CDR2 from the germline V gene are SGHNT and YYREEE (reference sequence). The CDR3 reads CASSSPTGGTNYGYTF. In nucleotides, the CDR3 is TGTGCCAGCAGCTCCCCCACAGGGGGGACTAACTATGGCTACACCTTC.

The rearrangement uses TRBV28 and TRBJ2-5; 8 bases map to TRBD1. CDR3 size: 17 residues. With 7 bases clipped from V and 1 base from J, the junction kept 14 bases outside the gene matches. Germline CDR1 MDHEN, CDR2 SYDVKM. CDR3: CASTLMFPGTGQETQYF. The CDR3 DNA sequence: TGTGCCAGCACCTTAATGTTCCCCGGGACAGGCCAAGAGACCCAGTACTTC.

This rearrangement joins TRBV21-1 to TRBJ2-7. TRBV21-1 is described as a pseudogene. This CDR3 contains 14 residues. CDR3: CASSYSFGGYEQYF. CDR3 nucleotide sequence: TGTGCCAGCAGCTACAGCTTTGGCGGCTACGAGCAGTACTTC.

This chain joins TRBV7-3 and TRBJ2-3; TRBD2 aligns across 10 bases. After removal of 2 bases from V and 4 bases from J, the junction contained 3 bases not matched to a gene. Germline-derived CDR1 and CDR2 are SGHTA and FQGTGA. This CDR3 has 15 residues. Here the CDR3 DNA reads TGTGCCAGCAGCTTAGGGACTAGCGTCCCAGATACGCAGTATTTT. Residues: CASSLGTSVPDTQYF.

This clonotype occurred a few times. The chain couples TRBV7-3 to TRBJ2-7; no clear D gene. V lost 5 bases and J lost 2, with 16 bases in between. The CDR3 extends over 15 amino acids. CDR1 is SGHTA, CDR2 FQGTGA, per germline. CDR3 bases: TGTGCCAGCAGCCTTGAGACCGTTTATACCTACGAGCAGTACTTC. Translated, it gives CASSLETVYTYEQYF.

The chain has TRBV7-9 and TRBJ2-7; 13 nucleotides line up with TRBD2. The CDR3 runs 15 residues. From germline, CDR1 is SEHNR and CDR2 FQNEAQ (reference sequence). The trim removed 3 bases at V and 6 bases at J, leaving 5 bases unmatched. The CDR3 region is CASSLRTSGSGEQYF. Here the CDR3 DNA reads TGTGCCAGCAGCTTGAGGACTAGCGGGAGTGGCGAGCAGTACTTC.

This clonotype was observed a few times. This rearrangement joins TRBV7-9 to TRBJ1-1; D might be TRBD1 (5 bases). The germline V gene encodes CDR1 SEHNR and CDR2 FQNEAQ (reference sequence). V dropped 7 bases and J dropped 4 bases, with 13 bases sitting between them. This CDR3 is 13 amino acids long. The CDR3 sequence: CASTAGVGTEAFF. For the CDR3, the DNA is TGTGCCAGCACCGCGGGGGTTGGCACTGAAGCTTTCTTT.

This clonotype turned up a few times. V and J are TRBV4-1 and TRBJ1-5, with TRBD1 as a possible D gene (5 bases). The germline CDR1 and CDR2 sequences are MGHRA and YSYEKL. The V end lost 4 bases, the J end lost 0 bases, and 7 bases lay between the germline ends. This CDR3 region has 14 residues. The CDR3 nucleotides read TGCGCCAGCAGCCCGGACAATAGCAATCAGCCCCAGCATTTT. It yields the protein CASSPDNSNQPQHF.

This clonotype was seen a few times. V usage is TRBV15 and J usage is TRBJ2-3; D is possibly TRBD2 (5 bases). The germline CDR1 and CDR2 sequences are LNHNV and YYDKDF (reference sequence). Trimming took off 1 base at V and 4 bases at J, with 18 bases between the two ends. The CDR3 is 17 residues long. This CDR3 is CATSRGSWSNGADTQYF. The CDR3 nucleotides are TGTGCCACCAGCAGAGGCAGTTGGAGTAACGGGGCAGATACGCAGTATTTT.

The chain links TRBV5-1 to TRBJ2-3; D may be TRBD1 or TRBD2 (5 bases each). CDR1 is SGHRS and CDR2 is YFSETQ in the germline V gene. Trimming shortened V by 7 bases and J by 6 bases, and 21 bases separated the two germline ends. CDR3 length: 15 amino acids. Here the CDR3 DNA reads TGCGCCAGCGGGACCCCGGGGCCATTAGAGGATACGCAGTATTTT. This sequence encodes CASGTPGPLEDTQYF.

This clonotype was picked up a small number of times. The CDR3 DNA reads TGTGCCAGTAGTATTCGCGGGGGCCTCCAAGAGACCCAGTACTTC. Its translation is CASSIRGGLQETQYF. The chain links TRBV19 to TRBJ2-5; maybe TRBD2 (7 bases). Trimming pared 3 bases from V and 1 base from J, leaving 12 bases between. This CDR3 spans 15 amino acids. Germline V gene data show CDR1 as LNHDA and CDR2 as SQIVND (reference sequence). The variable domain in full, completed from reference TRBV19 and TRBJ2-5, reads DGGITQSPKYLFRKEGQNVTLSCEQNLNHDAMYWYRQDPGQGLRLIYYSQIVNDFQKGDIAEGYSVSREKKESFPLTVTSAQKNPTAFYLCASSIRGGLQETQYFGPGTRLLVL.

The chain employs TRBV7-8 and TRBJ1-6, with TRBD1 as a possible D gene (5 bases). The ends were cut back, 5 bases at V and 14 bases at J, with 19 bases in the middle. CDR1 SGHVS and CDR2 FQNEAQ come from the germline V gene. The CDR3 is made up of 14 amino acids. CDR3 loop: CASSHPGANSALHF. CDR3 bases: TGTGCCAGCAGCCACCCCGGGGCCAATTCGGCCCTCCACTTT.